This record looks at one TCR beta chain sequence and its context. This clone is categorized as medium-sized (0.01 to 0.1%). No cognate antigen has been identified for it. No quality values exist for individual bases; no much larger clone is one base distant. TCRbeta CDR3 regions were amplified by multiplexed two-step PCR using Vbeta-specific forward primers and Jbeta-specific reverse primers. The TCRbeta libraries were sequenced on an Illumina instrument via the immunoSEQ service. The study's processing was this. V, D and J genes were assigned using IMGT annotation, and counts were corrected for multiplex PCR bias using synthetic CDR3 analogues. Repertoire clonality was computed in the immunoSEQ Analyzer as one minus normalized Shannon entropy. Clonal expansion was defined by Fisher's exact test with Benjamini-Hochberg false discovery rate control, using two-tailed P<0.01. TCRdb provides this immuneACCESS table in a form limited to in-frame rearrangements. Some clones are lacking; in checked studies, under half of them reflect an unresolved V gene, and why the rest are absent is not known. The V and J calls and clone size were taken over from that table, and D and trimming were inferred from the DNA. In all, the sample holds about 11,000 clones, and 75% of those were seen once. Roughly 2.8% of the sample is held by the ten biggest clonotypes.

The sample comes from a study of regulatory dendritic cells for organ transplantation (dated by TCRdb to 2016 to 2017). In terms of the full investigation: To make regulatory dendritic cells, monocytes were cultured with vitamin D3 on days 0 and 4, plus IL-10 on day 4. The TCRbeta repertoires of sorted naive and memory CD4+ and CD8+ T cells were sequenced before and after allostimulation with regulatory or mature dendritic cells. On day 6, LPS was added to the DC cultures to test how the DCs responded to a strong maturation-inducing agent.

Overall study outcomes, separate from this receptor: Highly diverse repertoires were observed in naive CD4+ and CD8+ T cells, whereas lower diversity was observed in memory cells, and the most oligoclonal repertoires were found in memory CD8+ cells. Of the resting subsets, memory CD8+ T cells had the largest number of alloreactive TCR clonotypes. Allostimulation expanded memory CD8+ clones in both subjects, but regulatory dendritic cells appeared to induce more limited expansion than mature dendritic cells. The authors pointed out considerable heterogeneity between individuals in the alloreactive memory CD8+ T cell pool, and only a couple of subjects were sequenced.

Sorted T cell subsets were CFSE-labeled and co-cultured for about five days with allogeneic regulatory or mature dendritic cells at a 1:10 DC:T ratio. FACS was used to sort CD4+ or CD8+ cells into naive T cells, defined as CD45RA+, and memory T cells, defined as CD45RO+. T cells for TCR sequencing came from a couple of healthy control subjects. Genomic DNA was extracted with the Qiagen DNeasy Blood & Tissue Kit. The source material was memory CD4+ T cells from blood cultured with regulatory dendritic cells. Sample cell subset or site, as interpreted from the label and publication: CD45RO+ memory T cells. This clonotype was obtained from a human donor in good health.

The sequenced DNA is TGTGCCATCAACAAAGGACAGGGGGAAACTTTCTTT. Its protein reads: CAINKGQGETFF. The chain uses TRBV10-3 and TRBJ1-1; 10 central bases correspond to TRBD1. The germline V gene sets CDR1 to ENHRY and CDR2 to SYGVKD. V lost 7 bases and J lost 12 bases, and the count of bases not matched to a germline gene is 8. From cysteine to phenylalanine, the CDR3 is 12 amino acids long. The DNA shown is the 36-base CDR3, in frame from base 1.